This T cell receptor beta chain derives from a study of T-cell reconstitution after alpha-beta-depleted transplantation in children (dated by TCRdb to about 2016). About the full investigation: The study quantitatively tracked T-cell immune reconstitution after TCRalphabeta/CD19-depleted allogeneic hematopoietic cell transplantation in children using TCR repertoire profiling. The paper's findings and limits, for the study overall: About two months after transplant, the apparently early recovery of alphabetaT-cell counts reportedly depended on just several hundred clones that had expanded rapidly and came from non-depleted graft cells. Over subsequent months, a decline in hyperexpanded clone frequencies was noted, and after one year, T-cell counts and TCRbeta diversity were mostly ascribed to newly produced T cells. In some patients, the high TCRbeta diversity seen at day 60 was put down to recipient T cells and intrathymic progenitors that had survived conditioning.

V is trimmed back by 2 bases and J by 7 bases, and the junction contains 8 bases that no gene match accounts for. CDR1 and CDR2 are drawn from the germline V gene: MDHEN, SYDVKM. The CDR3 has 15 amino acids, counting the end cysteine and phenylalanine. Only the CDR3 region is kept as DNA, spanning 45 bases read in frame from base 1. The intended sense of this specimen's treatment or condition label: allogeneic hematopoietic cell transplantation with graft depleted of TCRalphabeta T cells and CD19 B cells. Transplant recipients were children who received TCRalphabeta/CD19-depleted allogeneic hematopoietic cell grafts. As for this clonotype: No antigen is known for it. No base quality values were provided; no much bigger clone lies one nucleotide off.

The library relied on PCR. The instrument given in TCRdb is Illumina HiSeq 2500. Molecular barcoding was employed in the preparation of TCR libraries, with unique molecular identifiers being used to normalize TCRbeta repertoire quantification. The public reads were quality trimmed at Q25 with fastp and then assembled into clones with MiXCR by TCRdb, keeping productive beta chains. For every CDR3 protein sequence, its rows merge into one entry that carries the most common genes and DNA. The sample includes about 870,000 distinct CDR3 sequences, with 15% to 20% observed a single time. Of the sample, approximately 5% falls within the top ten clones.

The chain is encoded by TRBV28 joined to TRBJ2-4; the central 7 bases match TRBD1. The sequences come from PBMCs, mostly from graft donor cells, collected 360 days after TCRalphabeta/CD19-depleted stem cell transplant. This TCR was sampled from a male patient younger than 18 who had a stem cell transplant for acute lymphoblastic leukemia, so the T cells may come from the graft donor. The CDR3 region has the sequence CASSLPDRAPNIQYF. The sequenced DNA is TGTGCCAGCAGTTTACCTGACAGGGCCCCTAACATTCAGTACTTC. Beyond the CDR3, the reference TRBV28 and TRBJ2-4 genes provide the residues; the full variable domain reads: DVKVTQSSRYLVKRTGEKVFLECVQDMDHENMFWYRQDPGLGLRLIYFSYDVKMKEKGDIPEGYSVSREKKERFSLILESASTNQTSMYLCASSLPDRAPNIQYFGAGTRLSVL.